This T cell receptor (beta chain) was retrieved from a study of OX40 agonist ivuxolimab in advanced cancers. Turning to the study itself: Aged roughly 23 to 90 with a mean of roughly 65 years, they were less than 90% male.

This clone has a handful of counts. V gave up 5 bases and J gave up 4 bases; unmatched junction bases: 9. The CDR3 length is 15 residues. CDR1 and CDR2 from the germline V gene are SGHAT and FQNNGV. Method: immunoSEQ multiplex PCR; TCRdb's copy keeps in-frame clones and lacks some. The sample carries tens of thousands of clones, around 80% recorded once. The chain couples TRBV11-2 to TRBJ2-3; 7 positions agree with TRBD1. This sequence originates from an adult with an advanced solid tumor such as melanoma, head and neck, liver or kidney cancer. The sample in question was CD4+ or CD8+ T cells sorted from blood, obtained in a trial of the OX40 agonist ivuxolimab. CDR3 nucleotides: TGTGCCAGCAGCACGAACAGGGGAAGGTCAGATACGCAGTATTTT. As protein: CASSTNRGRSDTQYF. Based on the CDR3 plus reference TRBV11-2 and TRBJ2-3, the full variable domain is EAGVAQSPRYKIIEKRQSVAFWCNPISGHATLYWYQQILGQGPKLLIQFQNNGVVDDSQLPKDRFSAERLKGVDSTLKIQPAKLEDSAVYLCASSTNRGRSDTQYFGPGTRLTVL.